What follows are 18 T cell receptor beta chains derived from one specimen sequenced in a study of cytomegalovirus exposure and HLA in healthy donors. Primers: 60 Vbeta forward and 13 Jbeta reverse. Libraries were prepared by immunoSEQ multiplex PCR; TCRdb keeps only in-frame clonotypes and omits some of them. The sample carries under 200,000 clones, approximately 12% recorded once. Source material: PBMCs. Receptors originate from a man aged 50-59 years in good health and CMV-seropositive.

The CDR3 DNA sequence: TGCGCCAGCAGGCCCCAGGGGTTAACCTATGGCTACACCTTC. This translates into CASRPQGLTYGYTF. The rearrangement links TRBV10-2 to TRBJ1-2, with D possibly being TRBD1 (6 bases). The CDR3 covers 14 residues. Germline CDR1 reads WSHSY; CDR2 reads SAAADI. Trimming left V 6 bases short and J 4 bases short, with 15 bases between.

This chain connects TRBV18 to TRBJ2-2, with 12 bases lining up with TRBD2. Looked up from germline, CDR1 is KGHSH and CDR2 is LQKENI. J was trimmed by 2 bases and V by 6 bases; bases with no gene match: 10. This CDR3 is built from 18 residues. The CDR3 protein is CASSLKTSGGPNTGELFF. The CDR3 DNA reads TGTGCCAGCTCTCTTAAGACTAGCGGGGGTCCTAACACCGGGGAGCTGTTTTTT.

Here the CDR3 reads CASSFRQGEGEKLFF. In DNA form, the CDR3 reads TGTGCCAGCAGCTTCCGACAGGGGGAAGGGGAAAAACTGTTTTTT. This chain links TRBV7-6 with TRBJ1-4, with 9 bases aligning to TRBD1. Germline V gene lookup returns CDR1 SGHVS and CDR2 FNYEAQ. CDR3 size: 15 residues. J lost 8 bases, V lost 3 bases, and 7 bases had no gene match.

J is TRBJ2-5 and V is TRBV27, with 10 bases identical to TRBD1. The J segment lost 7 bases and the V segment lost 6 bases, leaving 5 bases of the junction unmatched. The CDR3 consists of 13 residues. In germline, CDR1 is MNHEY, CDR2 SMNVEV (reference sequence). The chain's CDR3 is CASRGQGSGTQYF. The CDR3, as DNA: TGTGCCAGCAGGGGACAGGGGTCCGGGACCCAGTACTTC.

V gene TRBV13 combines with J gene TRBJ1-2, with D possibly being TRBD1 (6 bases). The V gene's germline CDR1 is PRHDT and CDR2 FYEKMQ (reference sequence). The CDR3 totals 17 residues. Trimming stripped 5 bases from V and 8 bases from J, with 27 bases between. As DNA, the CDR3 is TGTGCCAGCAGCACTCACAGCAGGGTAGGGGGATCTTCCGGCTACACCTTC. It encodes CASSTHSRVGGSSGYTF.

The DNA for the CDR3 is TGTGCCAGCAAATTAAACAGGGCCCCCGGGGAGCTGTTTTTT. This codes for CASKLNRAPGELFF. The chain recombines TRBV6-1 with TRBJ2-2, with D possibly TRBD1 on 6 matching bases. The CDR3 is 14 amino acids. Trimming pared 7 bases from V and 6 bases from J, leaving 15 bases between. Germline V gene data show CDR1 as MNHNS and CDR2 as SASEGT.

This clone appeared a few times. The rearrangement joins TRBV15 to TRBJ1-4, with D unresolved. Germline values: CDR1 LNHNV, CDR2 YYDKDF (reference sequence). Trimming stripped 0 bases from V and 8 bases from J, with 10 bases between. The CDR3 extends over 14 amino acids. The CDR3 nucleotides are TGTGCCACCAGCAGAGATACAACCACCGAAAAACTGTTTTTT. This codes for CATSRDTTTEKLFF.

This clone came up a few times. The chain employs TRBV7-8 and TRBJ2-1; D is ambiguous. Per the germline V gene, CDR1 is SGHVS and CDR2 is FQNEAQ. The V gene lost 4 bases and the J gene lost 7 bases, with 14 bases spanning the gap. CDR3 length: 14 amino acids. This CDR3 is CASSSRLVRNEQFF. The CDR3 nucleotides read TGTGCCAGCAGCTCACGACTGGTTAGGAATGAGCAGTTCTTC.

In its sample, this clone was seen a few times. CDR3 nucleotides: TGTGCCAGCAGCCTTCGACGGGTGGATACGCAGTATTTT. Its protein is CASSLRRVDTQYF. The chain carries TRBV7-9 and TRBJ2-3; no definite D call. V lost 5 bases and J 6 bases, leaving 12 bases between the germline ends. This CDR3 comprises 13 residues. Per the germline V gene, CDR1 is SEHNR and CDR2 is FQNEAQ (reference sequence).

This clone was seen more than once but under ten times. The rearrangement links TRBV7-8 to TRBJ2-1; D perhaps matches TRBD1 (6 bases). The germline CDR1 and CDR2 sequences are SGHVS and FQNEAQ. This CDR3 is 15 amino acids long. V lost 2 bases to trimming and J lost 5 bases, with 13 bases between them. The CDR3 region is CASSLPGAPDNEQFF. The CDR3 DNA follows: TGTGCCAGCAGCTTACCAGGGGCTCCGGACAATGAGCAGTTCTTC.

The V and J genes are TRBV7-3 and TRBJ2-1, with 8 bases that match TRBD1. The germline V gene encodes CDR1 SGHTA and CDR2 FQGTGA. Trimming cost V 5 bases and J 8 bases; bases outside gene matches: 5. CDR3 length: 13 residues. The CDR3 region has the DNA TGTGCCAGCAGCAGAGGGACAGGTCATGAGCAGTTCTTC. Encoded protein: CASSRGTGHEQFF.

This clone was counted a few times. The gene calls are TRBV6-5 and TRBJ2-3, with unresolved D. The CDR3 is made up of 14 amino acids. Germline assignment: CDR1 MNHEY and CDR2 SVGAGI. Trimming left V 10 bases short and J 2 bases short, with 16 bases between. CDR3 nucleotides: TGTGCCACATTGGCGGTGATAGTCACAGATACGCAGTATTTT. Its translation is CATLAVIVTDTQYF.

This clone has only a few counts. This CDR3 reads CANQDRVFSGYTF. The CDR3 bases are TGTGCCAACCAGGACAGGGTTTTTTCTGGCTACACCTTC. This chain uses TRBV2 with TRBJ1-2; the match to TRBD1 covers 8 bases. The J segment lost 7 bases and the V segment lost 10 bases, leaving 11 bases of the junction unmatched. The CDR3 runs 13 residues. CDR1 SNHLY and CDR2 FYNNEI come from the germline V gene. The whole variable domain, filled in from reference TRBV2 and TRBJ1-2, reads EPEVTQTPSHQVTQMGQEVILRCVPISNHLYFYWYRQILGQKVEFLVSFYNNEISEKSEIFDDQFSVERPDGSNFTLKIRSTKLEDSAMYFCANQDRVFSGYTFGSGTRLTVV.

The chain uses TRBV30 and TRBJ2-7, with D maybe TRBD2 (5 bases). Germline assignment: CDR1 GTSNPN and CDR2 SVGIG (reference sequence). The CDR3 is 11 amino acids. The V gene lost 8 bases and the J gene lost 3 bases, with 11 bases spanning the gap. The CDR3 protein is CAGRDLYEQYF. CDR3 nucleotide sequence: TGTGCCGGCCGGGATCTCTACGAGCAGTACTTC.

As to this clone: Different DNA sequences within this sample yield the same CDR3. The chain employs TRBV6-5 and TRBJ1-1; D is unclear. Trimming removed 7 bases from V and 1 base from J, with 13 bases in between. The CDR3 sequence is 14 residues long. CDR1 MNHEY and CDR2 SVGAGI come from the germline V gene. The CDR3 here is CASTPRPGNTEAFF. The CDR3 nucleotides are TGTGCCAGCACCCCCCGTCCCGGGAACACTGAAGCTTTCTTT.

A few counts support this clone. This chain connects TRBV7-2 to TRBJ1-6; 7 positions match TRBD1. Germline values: CDR1 SGHTA, CDR2 FQGNSA. Trimming removed 2 bases from V and 10 bases from J; junction bases left unmatched: 8. The CDR3 consists of 15 residues. Here the CDR3 reads CASSLQGVLLSPLHF. The CDR3 DNA reads TGTGCCAGCAGCTTACAGGGGGTCTTATTGTCACCCCTCCACTTT.

Notes on this clone: Additional DNA sequences in this sample encode the identical CDR3. The chain couples TRBV7-2 to TRBJ1-4, with TRBD1 identical over 8 bases. The CDR3 consists of 14 residues. V dropped 5 bases and J dropped 7; count of bases not matched to a gene: 6. Germline CDR1 is SGHTA and CDR2 is FQGNSA. The CDR3 DNA sequence: TGTGCCAGCAGCCTAGACAGGGGCGGTGAAAAACTGTTTTTT. It yields the protein CASSLDRGGEKLFF.

The CDR3 region is CASSQDGAGLGNEQFF. In DNA, the CDR3 is TGCGCCAGCAGCCAAGATGGGGCAGGGCTGGGCAATGAGCAGTTCTTC. This rearrangement joins TRBV4-3 to TRBJ2-1; D possibly corresponds to TRBD1 (5 bases). Germline V gene sequence: CDR1 LGHNA, CDR2 YSLEER. The CDR3 runs 16 residues. Trimming took off 0 bases at V and 6 bases at J, with 15 bases between the two ends.